This entry concerns a single T cell receptor beta chain. Its antigen is unidentified. Here immunoSEQ multiplex PCR was the method, and the copy in TCRdb shows in-frame clones only, minus some. The sample has under 35,000 clones; around 88% are singletons. This sample was taken from a study of STAT3 mutations in large granular lymphocyte leukemia. Study-wide background: Canonical activating STAT3 mutations were detected in roughly half of the longitudinally sequenced T-LGLL patients. Roughly 38% of treated T-LGLL patients showed hematologic response to immunosuppression. General study findings and limits: Variable sampling intervals and differing treatment regimens complicated linking therapy response to TCR clonal burden changes. Every T-cell large granular lymphocyte leukemia patient had at least one immunodominant TCR beta clonotype.

The origin of this receptor is a man aged 60 to 75 with T-cell large granular lymphocyte leukemia. Some clones in this sample may be carry-over from other donors' samples. The sample consisted of peripheral blood mononuclear cells.

The CDR3 protein is CASSLGGTGPAGYTF. CDR3 coding DNA: TGCGCCAGCAGCTTGGGGGGGACAGGGCCTGCCGGCTACACCTTC. This chain links TRBV5-1 with TRBJ1-2; 9 bases map to TRBD1. From germline, CDR1 is SGHRS and CDR2 YFSETQ. The CDR3 runs 15 residues. J gave up 8 bases and V 0 bases, and 8 bases lay outside the gene matches.